The following is a T cell receptor (beta chain) sequence with its context. The clone's antigen remains unknown. Per-base quality was not reported, and no clone a single base away is much larger than it. Receptors were amplified or captured by 5' RACE. TCRdb records Illumina HiSeq 2500 as the sequencer. A second PCR of about 7 to 12 cycles was run with a J-beta primer mix and a sample-barcoded 5' primer. A unique molecular identifier was introduced onto each TCR beta cDNA molecule by a template-switch 5' adaptor carrying 12 random nucleotides. At least 2.5 million CDR3-containing paired-end reads were obtained from each sample. First-strand cDNA synthesis was performed from all RNA using the Mint cDNA synthesis kit, with priming by a TRBC-specific oligonucleotide. All cDNA was treated with uracil-DNA glycosylase and then went through a first 18-cycle PCR with the universal primers M1SS and BC2_uni_R. The study's own analysis went as follows. Normalization of each sample was performed by random selection of 1 million high-quality reads, each carrying a distinct molecular identifier. Instead of being binned into consensus sequences, reads with shared molecular identifiers were discarded. MiTCR, run with a Q25 quality threshold and the strictest error-elimination algorithm, handled CDR3 identification, clonotype clustering and error correction. A nonparametric unseen species model using Euler transformation provided a lower-bound estimate of total TCR beta diversity. The public sequencing data were trimmed at Q25 with fastp and processed into clonotypes with MiXCR by TCRdb, which kept only in-frame beta chains. Under each unique CDR3 protein, matching rows form one entry showing the most common genes and DNA. The V and J calls reflect TCRdb's pipeline rather than the authors' work. The sample data list around 790,000 distinct CDR3 sequences, and approximately 48% of these were observed just once. The ten largest clones take up roughly a fifth of the sample.

The source of the sample is a study of blood T cells in healthy people across ages (dated by TCRdb to the mid-2010s). In the study overall: In model experiments, template switching captured roughly one uniquely barcoded TCR beta cDNA molecule for every two T cells. To track age-related changes in TCR beta repertoire diversity, the study relied on deep sequencing normalized with unique cDNA molecular identifiers. Donors were grouped into four age groups: young (average roughly 16 years), middle-aged (39), aged (over 55) and long-lived (approximately 78). Donors of different ages were randomly distributed across sequencing lanes to avoid experimental bias. Two additional independent replicas of 1 million unique cDNA reads from the same blood draw were analyzed for two donors (one aged 18 to 30 and one aged 80 or older). General findings and caveats noted by the study authors: Observed TCR beta diversity per million T cells fell roughly linearly with age, and a significant reduction was already apparent by age about 43. Because donor CMV infection status was unknown, age-related changes in expanded clonotypes were potentially confounded. Estimates of total diversity based on one million sequenced T cells were regarded as lower bounds and as underestimates. Compared with the aged group, more naive CD4+ T cells, fewer expanded clones and increased TCR diversity were shown by the long-lived group, suggesting age selection. Conclusive comparison of naive and antigen-experienced compartments was prevented by the profiling of bulk unsorted PBMCs. There was a strong correlation between observed TCR beta diversity and the percentage of naive T cells measured by flow cytometry.

The 39 donors, aged about 6 to 95 years, were systemically healthy Caucasian individuals from Russia. Each donor gave 8 to 10 milliliters of peripheral blood, drawn into EDTA-treated Vacutainer tubes. Ficoll-Paque density-gradient centrifugation was used to isolate PBMCs, with at least 6.5 million per sample. Trizol reagent was used to extract total RNA from PBMCs, with at least 5.5 micrograms per sample. For every donor, flow cytometry on a PBMC aliquot measured the percentage of naive CD45RAhigh/CD27high T cells. Sequencing was done on a sample of blood. This receptor was taken from a man in his fifties or sixties in good health.

The CDR3 reads as follows: CASSSGTGSNYGYTF. Here is the DNA: TGTGCCAGCAGTTCCGGGACAGGATCTAACTATGGCTACACCTTC. The chain is encoded by TRBV28 joined to TRBJ1-2, with 8 bases aligning to TRBD1. V has 4 bases trimmed and J has 0 bases trimmed; junction bases matching no gene number 4. The CDR3 measures 15 amino acids from cysteine to phenylalanine. Kept here is only the CDR3 DNA, which spans 45 bases and is read in frame from base 1. Looking up the germline V gene yields CDR1 MDHEN and CDR2 SYDVKM.